The sequence of this T cell receptor beta chain was determined in a study of CD8+CD57+ T cells in acquired aplastic anemia (dated 2018 in TCRdb). For context, the study as a whole: On average, sorted CD4+ and CD8+ cells yielded around 3.4 ug of extracted DNA, with a range of about 0.17 to 27.4 ug. For healthy donor samples, the average read count was around 9.8 million for CD4+ cells and approximately 12 million for CD8+ cells. Overall results and qualifications from the work: Around 30 CD8+ CDR3 sequences were found to be shared between patients and controls, but these sequences appeared to be highly expressed in patients and within the immunodominant clones of the patients. CD8+ Simpson's diversity did not differ significantly between patients and healthy controls (P=0.060).

In the study, sorted CD4+ and CD8+ blood T cells from patients with severe aplastic anemia and from healthy subjects underwent deep sequencing of TCR repertoires. Ficoll-Paque density gradient centrifugation was used to isolate peripheral blood mononuclear cells. Before DNA was extracted, CD4+ and CD8+ T cells were sorted using either FACS or magnetic beads. Genomic DNA was used as template for profiling of TCR beta VDJ combinations and CDR3 sequences. An Illumina HiSeq 2000 was the platform used for TCR repertoire sequencing. For the original study's pipeline: Repertoire assessment relied on Simpson's diversity index, CDR3 size and DJ length profiles, and TRBV/TRBJ rearrangement plots. The most abundant DNA sequence in the deep sequencing data was taken as the immunodominant clone. CDR3 amino acid sequences were checked for sharing between subjects and were compared against published repertoires and the VDJdb database. TCRdb passed the public sequencing reads through fastp at Q25 and MiXCR, retaining productive beta sequences. Rows matching on CDR3 protein sequence are summarized as one entry with the most common DNA and genes. The V and J calls follow TCRdb's processing rather than the paper's. The sample table records 95,000 to 120,000 distinct CDR3 sequences; around half of these occur just once. Around a third of the sample goes to the ten largest clones.

Concerning this clonotype itself: The antigen it binds to is not known. Base quality data are lacking; no much larger clone is found one base away.

The clonotype was recovered from a human donor in good health, serving as a control. Sequencing used sorted CD4+, CD8+, or CD8+CD57+ T cells (not recorded which) from PBMCs.

The DNA sequence is as follows: TGTGCCAGCAGTGGGGGGGGCGGTAATGAGCAGTTCTTC. Translated, this is CASSGGGGNEQFF. The chain was built from TRBV25-1 and TRBJ2-1; D gene: possibly TRBD2, on 7 matching bases. Spanning cysteine to phenylalanine, the CDR3 consists of 13 amino acids. Kept here is only the CDR3 DNA, which spans 39 bases and is read in frame from base 1. The junction carries 11 bases between V and J, which are trimmed by 4 bases and 7 bases respectively. According to the germline V gene, CDR1 reads MGHDK and CDR2 reads SYGVNS.